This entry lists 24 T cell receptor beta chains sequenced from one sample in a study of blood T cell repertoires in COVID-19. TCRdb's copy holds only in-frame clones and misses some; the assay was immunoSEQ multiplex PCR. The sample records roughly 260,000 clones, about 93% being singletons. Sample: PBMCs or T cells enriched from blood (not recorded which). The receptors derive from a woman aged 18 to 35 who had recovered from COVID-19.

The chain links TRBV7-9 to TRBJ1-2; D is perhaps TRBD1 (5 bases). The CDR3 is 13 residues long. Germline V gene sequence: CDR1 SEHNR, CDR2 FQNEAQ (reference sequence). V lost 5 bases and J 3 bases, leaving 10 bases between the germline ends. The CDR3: CASSPGGDYGYTF. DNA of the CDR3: TGTGCCAGCAGCCCCGGGGGGGACTATGGCTACACCTTC.

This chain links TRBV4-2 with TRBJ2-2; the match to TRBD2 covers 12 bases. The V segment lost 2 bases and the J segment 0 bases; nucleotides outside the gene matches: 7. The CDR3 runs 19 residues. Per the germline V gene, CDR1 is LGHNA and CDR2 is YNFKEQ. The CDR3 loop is CASSQFETSGGPNTGELFF. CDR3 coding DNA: TGTGCCAGCAGCCAATTCGAGACTAGCGGGGGCCCGAACACCGGGGAGCTGTTTTTT.

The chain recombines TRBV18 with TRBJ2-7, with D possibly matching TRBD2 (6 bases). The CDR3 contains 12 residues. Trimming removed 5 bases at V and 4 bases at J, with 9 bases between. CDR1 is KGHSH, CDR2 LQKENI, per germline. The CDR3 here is CASSVREYEQYF. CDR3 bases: TGTGCCAGCTCAGTTCGGGAGTACGAGCAGTACTTC.

DNA for the CDR3: TGTGCCAGCAGCCAAACCCGAACATCAGGTCAGCCCCAGCATTTT. Translation gives CASSQTRTSGQPQHF. The rearrangement uses TRBV3-1 (or the pseudogene TRBV3-2) and TRBJ1-5; no firm D call. Trimming stripped 2 bases from V and 6 bases from J, with 14 bases between. CDR3 length: 15 residues. The V gene's germline CDR1 is LGHDT and CDR2 YNNKEL (reference sequence).

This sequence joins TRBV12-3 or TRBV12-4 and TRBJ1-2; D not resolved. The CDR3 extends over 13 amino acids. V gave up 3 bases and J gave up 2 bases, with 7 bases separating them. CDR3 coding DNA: TGTGCCAGCAGTTTCGGGAGGAACTATGGCTACACCTTC. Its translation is CASSFGRNYGYTF.

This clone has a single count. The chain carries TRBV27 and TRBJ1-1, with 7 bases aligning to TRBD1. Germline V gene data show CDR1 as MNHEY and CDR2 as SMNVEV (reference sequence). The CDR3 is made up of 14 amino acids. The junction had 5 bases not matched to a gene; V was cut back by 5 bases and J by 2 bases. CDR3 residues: CASSLRGPNTEAFF. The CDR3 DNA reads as TGTGCCAGCAGTCTGAGGGGGCCCAACACTGAAGCTTTCTTT.

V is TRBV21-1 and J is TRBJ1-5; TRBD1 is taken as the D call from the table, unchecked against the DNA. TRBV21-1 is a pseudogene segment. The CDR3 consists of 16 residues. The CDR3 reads CASSFRTGRVSQPQHF. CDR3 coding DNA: TGTGCCAGCAGCTTTCGGACAGGGAGGGTCAGTCAGCCCCAGCATTTT.

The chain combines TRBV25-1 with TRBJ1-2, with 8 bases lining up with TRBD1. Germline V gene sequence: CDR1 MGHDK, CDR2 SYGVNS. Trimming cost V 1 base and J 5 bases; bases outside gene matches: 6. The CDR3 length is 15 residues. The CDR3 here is CASSESRTGRYGYTF. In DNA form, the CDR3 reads TGTGCCAGCAGTGAATCCCGGACAGGGCGATATGGCTACACCTTC.

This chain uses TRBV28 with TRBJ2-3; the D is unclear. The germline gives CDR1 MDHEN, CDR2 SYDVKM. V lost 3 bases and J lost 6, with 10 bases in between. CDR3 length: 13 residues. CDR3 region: CASSLRLRDTQYF. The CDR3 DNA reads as TGTGCCAGCAGTTTGCGCCTCCGGGATACGCAGTATTTT.

The CDR3 DNA follows: TGTGCCAGCAGCCCCGGGACTAGCGGGAGAACGCCCGAGCAGTACTTC. It translates to CASSPGTSGRTPEQYF. This rearrangement joins TRBV7-3 to TRBJ2-7; TRBD2 agrees at 14 bases. Trimming cost V 5 bases and J 6 bases; bases outside gene matches: 9. Germline V gene sequence: CDR1 SGHTA, CDR2 FQGTGA. This CDR3 contains 16 residues.

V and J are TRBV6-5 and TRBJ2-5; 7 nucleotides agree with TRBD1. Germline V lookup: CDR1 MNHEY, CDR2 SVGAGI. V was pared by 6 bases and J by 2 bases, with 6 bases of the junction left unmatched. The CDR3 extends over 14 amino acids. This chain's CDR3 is CASRPTGLQETQYF. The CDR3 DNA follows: TGTGCCAGCAGGCCGACAGGGCTACAAGAGACCCAGTACTTC.

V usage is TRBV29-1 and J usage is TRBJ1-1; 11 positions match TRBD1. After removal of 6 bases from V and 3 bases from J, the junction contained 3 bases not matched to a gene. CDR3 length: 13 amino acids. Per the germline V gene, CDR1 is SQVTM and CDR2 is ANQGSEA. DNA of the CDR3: TGCAGCGTCGGACAGGGGGCGGACACTGAAGCTTTCTTT. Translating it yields CSVGQGADTEAFF.

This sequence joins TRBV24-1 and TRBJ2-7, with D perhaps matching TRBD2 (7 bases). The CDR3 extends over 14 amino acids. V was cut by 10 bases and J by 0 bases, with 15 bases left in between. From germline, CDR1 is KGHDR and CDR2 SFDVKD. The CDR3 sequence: CATRGGGNSYEQYF. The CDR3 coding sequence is TGTGCCACTCGAGGGGGGGGGAACTCCTACGAGCAGTACTTC.

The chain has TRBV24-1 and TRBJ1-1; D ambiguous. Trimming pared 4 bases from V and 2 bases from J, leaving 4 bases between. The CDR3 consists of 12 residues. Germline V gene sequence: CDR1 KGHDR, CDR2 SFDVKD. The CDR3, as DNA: TGTGCCACCAGTGACTATAACACTGAAGCTTTCTTT. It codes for CATSDYNTEAFF.

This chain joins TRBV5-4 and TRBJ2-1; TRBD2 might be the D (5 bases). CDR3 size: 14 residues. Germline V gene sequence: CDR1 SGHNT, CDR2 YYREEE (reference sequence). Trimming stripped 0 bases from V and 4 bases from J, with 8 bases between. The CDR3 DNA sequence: TGTGCCAGCAGCTTGGTTACGGGGTACAATGAGCAGTTCTTC. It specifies CASSLVTGYNEQFF.

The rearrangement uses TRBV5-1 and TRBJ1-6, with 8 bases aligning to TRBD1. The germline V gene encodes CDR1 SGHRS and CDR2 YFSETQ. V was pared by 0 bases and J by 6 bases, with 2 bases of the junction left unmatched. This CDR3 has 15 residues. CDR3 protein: CASSLGGQGNSPLHF. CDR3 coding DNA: TGCGCCAGCAGCTTGGGAGGACAGGGTAATTCACCCCTCCACTTT.

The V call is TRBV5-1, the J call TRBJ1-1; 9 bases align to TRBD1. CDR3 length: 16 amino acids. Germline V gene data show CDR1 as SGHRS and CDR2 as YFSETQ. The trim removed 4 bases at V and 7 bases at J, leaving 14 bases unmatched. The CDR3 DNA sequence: TGCGCCAGCAGCGCCCCCCCGGGACAGGGCCTCGTTGAAGCTTTCTTT. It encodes CASSAPPGQGLVEAFF.

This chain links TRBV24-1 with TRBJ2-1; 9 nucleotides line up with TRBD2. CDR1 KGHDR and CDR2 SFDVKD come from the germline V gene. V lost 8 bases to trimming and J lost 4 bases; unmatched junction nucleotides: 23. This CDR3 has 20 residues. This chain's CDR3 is CATKVKLAGAIDEGYNEQFF. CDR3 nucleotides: TGTGCCACCAAGGTGAAGTTAGCGGGAGCGATCGACGAGGGGTACAATGAGCAGTTCTTC.

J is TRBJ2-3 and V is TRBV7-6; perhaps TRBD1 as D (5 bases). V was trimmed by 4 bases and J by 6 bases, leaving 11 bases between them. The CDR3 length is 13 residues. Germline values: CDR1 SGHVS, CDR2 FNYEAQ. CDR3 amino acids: CASSSPGFDTQYF. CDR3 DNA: TGTGCCAGCAGCTCCCCAGGGTTCGATACGCAGTATTTT.

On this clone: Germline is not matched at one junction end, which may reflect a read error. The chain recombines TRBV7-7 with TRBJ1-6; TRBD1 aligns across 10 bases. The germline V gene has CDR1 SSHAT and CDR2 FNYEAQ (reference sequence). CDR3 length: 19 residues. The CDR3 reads CASSGPGQGPTSYNSPLHF. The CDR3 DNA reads TGTGCTAGCAGCGGTCCGGGACAGGGGCCTACCTCCTATAATTCACCCCTCCACTTT.

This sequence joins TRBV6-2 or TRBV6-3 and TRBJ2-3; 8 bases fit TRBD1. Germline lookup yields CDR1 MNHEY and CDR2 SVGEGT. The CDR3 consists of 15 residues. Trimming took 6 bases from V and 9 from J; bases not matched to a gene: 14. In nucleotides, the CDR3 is TGTGCCAGCAGCCCACTGCAGGGGGCGTATCAAACGCAGTATTTT. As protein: CASSPLQGAYQTQYF.

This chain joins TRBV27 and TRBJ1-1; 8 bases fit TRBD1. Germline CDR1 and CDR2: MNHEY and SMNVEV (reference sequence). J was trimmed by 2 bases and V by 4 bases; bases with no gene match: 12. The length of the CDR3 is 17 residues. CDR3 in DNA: TGTGCCAGCAGTTCCAAGTATTCGGGACAGGCCAACACTGAAGCTTTCTTT. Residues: CASSSKYSGQANTEAFF.

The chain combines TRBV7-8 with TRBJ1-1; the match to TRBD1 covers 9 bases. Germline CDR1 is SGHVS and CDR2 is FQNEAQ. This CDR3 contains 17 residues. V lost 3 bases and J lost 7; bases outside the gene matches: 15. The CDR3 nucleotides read TGTGCCAGCAGCTTTCTCGGGACAGGGCAGAAGACGGTTGAAGCTTTCTTT. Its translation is CASSFLGTGQKTVEAFF.

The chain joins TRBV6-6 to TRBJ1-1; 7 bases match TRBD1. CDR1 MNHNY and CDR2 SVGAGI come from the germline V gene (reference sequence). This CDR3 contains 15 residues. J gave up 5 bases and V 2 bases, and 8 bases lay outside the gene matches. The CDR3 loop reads CASSYPGQRRTEAFF. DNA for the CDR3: TGTGCCAGCAGTTACCCGGGACAGAGAAGGACTGAAGCTTTCTTT.